Each of the 30 T cell receptor beta chains below was sequenced from the same sample in a study of regulatory T cells in long-lasting Graves disease. Time point meaning: newly diagnosed GD, antithyroid drugs for less than 3 months. The TCR library was prepared using RNA isolated from PBMCs. CDR3 regions were amplified by Arm-PCR using iRepertoire HTBI primers to build TCR beta libraries. TCRdb processed the multiplex PCR reads anew with MiXCR; each CDR3 protein has one entry. The sample comprises about 380,000 distinct CDR3 sequences, around 15% of which are singletons, and about 20% rests with the top ten. The specimen was peripheral blood mononuclear cells (PBMCs), collected at new diagnosis, from a patient treated with antithyroid drugs. These receptor sequences come from a female donor with Graves disease.

This clonotype has ten or more counts. The chain couples TRBV6-2 or TRBV6-3 to TRBJ1-1, with TRBD1 as a possible D gene (5 bases). CDR1 is MNHEY, CDR2 SVGEGT, per germline. This CDR3 contains 15 residues. Trimming removed 8 bases from V and 0 bases from J, with 16 bases in between. CDR3 bases: TGTGCCAGCTCCGTGACGACAGATATGAACACTGAAGCTTTCTTT. It is translated as CASSVTTDMNTEAFF.

V usage is TRBV7-2 and J usage is TRBJ2-5; TRBD2 aligns across 10 bases. The CDR3 length is 16 residues. The germline V gene encodes CDR1 SGHTA and CDR2 FQGNSA. V dropped 2 bases and J dropped 7; count of bases not matched to a gene: 10. Here the CDR3 DNA reads TGTGCCAGCAGCTTATATAGGCTAGCGGGAGAGGGGACCCAGTACTTC. It codes for CASSLYRLAGEGTQYF.

This clonotype was detected many times. The rearrangement uses TRBV7-9 and TRBJ2-7, with D perhaps TRBD1 or TRBD2 (5 bases each). Germline values: CDR1 SEHNR, CDR2 FQNEAQ (reference sequence). The CDR3 covers 15 residues. The V end lost 0 bases, the J end lost 3 bases, and 12 bases lay between the germline ends. The CDR3 spells CASSLAAGTDYEQYF. CDR3 DNA: TGTGCCAGCAGCTTAGCAGCAGGGACCGACTACGAGCAGTACTTC.

This clonotype came up many times. The gene calls are TRBV5-1 and TRBJ1-2, with TRBD1 matching 9 bases. Germline V gives CDR1 SGHRS, CDR2 YFSETQ. J lost 8 bases, V lost 4 bases, and 9 bases had no gene match. This CDR3 spans 14 amino acids. The CDR3 loop is CASSRTTGGDGYTF. As DNA, the CDR3 is TGCGCCAGCAGCCGTACAACAGGGGGCGACGGCTACACCTTC.

In its sample, this clonotype was seen many times. J is TRBJ1-4 and V is TRBV14; unclear D gene. The CDR3 loop spans 15 amino acids. Deletions cut 0 bases from V and 5 bases from J, with 10 bases between. The V gene's germline CDR1 is SGHDN and CDR2 FVKESK. CDR3 DNA: TGTGCCAGCAGCCAAGATCGAGGACCGAATGAAAAACTGTTTTTT. It yields the protein CASSQDRGPNEKLFF.

For this clonotype: It is likely a read error: a sequence one base away is far more abundant. V usage is TRBV12-3 or TRBV12-4 and J usage is TRBJ2-1; possibly TRBD2 for D (5 bases). The CDR3 covers 14 residues. Trimming took 6 bases from V and 10 from J, leaving 19 bases between them. The DNA of the CDR3 is TGTGCCAGCAGCCGAGGGATCCTGTTCTACGAGCAGTTCTTC. It is translated as CASSRGILFYEQFF.

Worth noting for this clonotype: A much more abundant neighbour one base away suggests this may be a read error. This chain links TRBV7-9 with TRBJ2-1; D is uncertain. Trimming removed 4 bases from V and 0 bases from J, with 16 bases in between. Per the germline V gene, CDR1 is SEHNR and CDR2 is FQNEAQ (reference sequence). This CDR3 contains 17 residues. CDR3 amino acids: CASSSISGRTSYNEQFF. In DNA, the CDR3 is TGTGCCAGCAGCTCCATATCGGGCCGTACCTCCTACAATGAGCAGTTCTTC. The variable domain in full, with the rest retrieved from reference TRBV7-9 and TRBJ2-1, is DTGVSQNPRHKITKRGQNVTFRCDPISEHNRLYWYRQTLGQGPEFLTYFQNEAQLEKSRLLSDRFSAERPKGSFSTLEIQRTEQGDSAMYLCASSSISGRTSYNEQFFGPGTRLTVL.

The table lists this clonotype with many counts. This chain uses TRBV30 with TRBJ2-7; maybe TRBD2 (6 bases). CDR3 length equals 13 residues. V was shortened by 2 bases and J by 6 bases, with 14 bases between the two germline ends. Germline CDR1 is GTSNPN and CDR2 is SVGIG (reference sequence). Here the CDR3 DNA reads TGTGCCTGGAGTTCGGGGGTGGGTGCCGAGCAGTACTTC. It specifies CAWSSGVGAEQYF.

This clonotype was picked up a small number of times. The CDR3 DNA reads TGTGCCAGCAGCTTACAGGGGACTTACGCTTTCTTT. Translation gives CASSLQGTYAFF. The chain links TRBV6-2 or TRBV6-3 to TRBJ1-1, with 7 nucleotides matching TRBD1. The length of the CDR3 is 12 residues. With 6 bases clipped from V and 11 bases from J, the junction kept 9 bases outside the gene matches. The germline CDR1 and CDR2 sequences are MNHEY and SVGEGT.

This clonotype was observed many times. V and J are TRBV7-2 and TRBJ2-1, with TRBD2 matching over 9 bases. Germline CDR1 and CDR2: SGHTA and FQGNSA. This CDR3 region has 13 residues. The trim removed 2 bases at V and 13 bases at J, leaving 6 bases unmatched. The CDR3 here is CASSLLAGARQFF. Here the CDR3 DNA reads TGTGCCAGCAGCTTATTAGCGGGAGCCCGTCAGTTCTTC.

In this sample, this clonotype turned up many times. The chain carries TRBV5-1 and TRBJ2-3, with unresolved D. Germline assignment: CDR1 SGHRS and CDR2 YFSETQ. V lost 2 bases to trimming and J lost 6 bases, with 10 bases between them. The CDR3 runs 13 residues. The CDR3 reads CASSFPQRDTQYF. The CDR3 bases are TGCGCCAGCAGCTTCCCCCAGAGGGATACGCAGTATTTT.

Many counts were recorded for this clonotype. J is TRBJ1-5 and V is TRBV2; the D is unclear. V was trimmed by 4 bases and J by 2 bases, leaving 6 bases between them. The germline V gene has CDR1 SNHLY and CDR2 FYNNEI. The CDR3 length is 13 residues. The CDR3 DNA sequence: TGTGCCAGCAGTGTTTGGGGCAATCAGCCCCAGCATTTT. This gives the protein CASSVWGNQPQHF.

This clonotype was found many times. The chain employs TRBV20-1 and TRBJ2-7, with 10 bases matching TRBD1. Trimming cost V 6 bases and J 3 bases; bases outside gene matches: 2. Germline CDR1 and CDR2: DFQATT and SNEGSKA (reference sequence). The CDR3 spans 12 residues. The CDR3 sequence is CSADRGRYEQYF. CDR3 coding DNA: TGCAGTGCAGACAGGGGGCGCTACGAGCAGTACTTC.

This clonotype has at least ten counts. The chain has TRBV12-3 or TRBV12-4 and TRBJ1-4; D gene unclear. Trimming shortened V by 3 bases and J by 7 bases, and 6 bases separated the two germline ends. The CDR3 runs 12 residues. CDR3: CASSFTVEKLFF. CDR3 bases: TGTGCCAGCAGTTTTACGGTTGAAAAACTGTTTTTT.

The chain couples TRBV12-3 or TRBV12-4 to TRBJ2-7; 9 bases are a match to TRBD2. There are 13 residues in the CDR3. The V segment lost 7 bases and the J segment 3 bases; nucleotides outside the gene matches: 4. The CDR3 nucleotides are TGTGCCAGCACGAAGACTAGCGGCTACGAGCAGTACTTC. It yields the protein CASTKTSGYEQYF.

This clonotype was observed at least ten times. The chain combines TRBV14 with TRBJ2-3; D gene uncertain. Deletions cut 0 bases from V and 14 bases from J, with 18 bases between. The CDR3 has 14 amino acids. Germline V CDR1 and CDR2: SGHDN, FVKESK. CDR3 protein: CASSQDYAAGAVYF. CDR3 DNA: TGTGCCAGCAGCCAAGATTATGCGGCTGGCGCGGTGTATTTT.

Remarks on this clonotype: One base away lies a much larger clone, so this may be a sequencing read error. This chain links TRBV5-1 with TRBJ2-3, with D possibly being TRBD1 (5 bases). The J call is doubtful: the DNA matches TRBJ1-5 better. Germline V gives CDR1 SGHRS, CDR2 YFSETQ. This CDR3 comprises 14 residues. Here the CDR3 DNA reads TGCGCCAGCTACACGGGGGGAAACACAGATACGCAGCATTTT. This encodes CASYTGGNTDTQHF.

At least ten counts were recorded for this clonotype. V gene TRBV20-1 combines with J gene TRBJ2-1, with TRBD1 identical over 8 bases. The CDR3 has 13 residues. Germline V CDR1 and CDR2: DFQATT, SNEGSKA (reference sequence). CDR3 sequence: CSGPGQVNNEQFF. CDR3 coding DNA: TGCAGCGGACCGGGACAGGTGAACAATGAGCAGTTCTTC.

The chain carries TRBV2 and TRBJ2-7, with 7 bases matching TRBD2. The V and J ends lost 4 bases and 1 base, in that order; junction bases with no gene match: 10. The CDR3 spans 16 residues. Germline values: CDR1 SNHLY, CDR2 FYNNEI. The CDR3 loop reads CASSASLGRNSYEQYF. The CDR3 DNA is TGTGCCAGCAGTGCGTCTCTCGGGAGGAATTCCTACGAGCAGTACTTC.

This clonotype was seen ten or more times. The J gene is TRBJ1-1, the V gene TRBV5-1; no firm D call. Trimming removed 0 bases at V and 1 base at J, with 7 bases between. The CDR3 has 14 residues. In germline, CDR1 is SGHRS, CDR2 YFSETQ. In DNA form, the CDR3 reads TGCGCCAGCAGCTTGGCACACCAGAACACTGAAGCTTTCTTT. This gives the protein CASSLAHQNTEAFF. Full variable domain (outside the CDR3, taken from reference TRBV5-1 and TRBJ1-1): KAGVTQTPRYLIKTRGQQVTLSCSPISGHRSVSWYQQTPGQGLQFLFEYFSETQRNKGNFPGRFSGRQFSNSRSEMNVSTLELGDSALYLCASSLAHQNTEAFFGQGTRLTVV.

This clonotype appeared many times. This chain links TRBV6-5 with TRBJ1-1; 8 nucleotides align to TRBD1. V shed 4 bases and J 4 bases; nucleotides not matched to a gene: 5. The CDR3 totals 14 residues. Germline values: CDR1 MNHEY, CDR2 SVGAGI. This CDR3 reads CASSSRGLSTEAFF. In DNA, the CDR3 is TGTGCCAGCAGTTCCAGGGGGCTGAGCACTGAAGCTTTCTTT.

The count of this clonotype is one. The V call is TRBV19, the J call TRBJ1-2; D gene unclear. V lost 1 base, J lost 5 bases, and 14 bases lay in between. CDR3 size: 15 residues. In germline, CDR1 is LNHDA, CDR2 SQIVND (reference sequence). CDR3 sequence reads: CASSIALETPYGYTF. The CDR3 bases are TGTGCCAGTAGTATAGCGTTGGAGACGCCGTATGGCTACACCTTC.

This clonotype was picked up many times. The rearrangement uses TRBV6-1 and TRBJ1-4; D gene unclear. This CDR3 comprises 14 residues. The germline V and J ends were trimmed by 4 bases and 3 bases, with 9 bases remaining between them. Germline V gene data show CDR1 as MNHNS and CDR2 as SASEGT. This chain's CDR3 is CASSVLQPNEKLFF. Here the CDR3 DNA reads TGTGCCAGCAGTGTTCTTCAGCCTAATGAAAAACTGTTTTTT.

This clonotype was counted at least ten times. This chain joins TRBV2 and TRBJ2-3; D not certain. CDR3 length: 13 amino acids. The germline V gene encodes CDR1 SNHLY and CDR2 FYNNEI. Trimming stripped 4 bases from V and 5 bases from J, with 10 bases between. The CDR3 loop is CASSVNGLDTQYF. The CDR3 coding sequence is TGTGCCAGCAGTGTGAACGGATTAGATACGCAGTATTTT.

This clonotype was seen a few times. J is TRBJ2-6 and V is TRBV24-1; D may be TRBD1 (6 bases). V lost 4 bases, J lost 0 bases, and 12 bases lay in between. CDR1 is KGHDR, CDR2 SFDVKD, per germline. CDR3 length: 17 amino acids. The CDR3 spells CATSDRLGGSGANVLTF. The DNA for the CDR3 is TGTGCCACCAGTGACCGATTAGGGGGCTCTGGGGCCAACGTCCTGACTTTC.

Points on this clonotype: A much bigger clone sits one base away, suggesting this may be a read error. The chain recombines TRBV4-3 with TRBJ1-2; D is unclear. CDR3 length: 16 amino acids. Germline V CDR1 and CDR2: LGHNA, YSLEER. Trimming pared 3 bases from V and 2 bases from J, leaving 16 bases between. Written as DNA, the CDR3 is TGCGCCAGCAGCCAGGCGTGGGGAGTGGGAAACTATGGCTACACCTTC. Its protein is CASSQAWGVGNYGYTF.

This chain connects TRBV7-9 to TRBJ2-7, with 7 bases fitting TRBD1. This CDR3 comprises 14 residues. Trimming took 5 bases from V and 4 from J; bases not matched to a gene: 8. Per germline, CDR1 SEHNR and CDR2 FQNEAQ (reference sequence). The CDR3 DNA reads as TGTGCCAGCAGCCCAGATCCGGGACAGTACGAGCAGTACTTC. It is translated as CASSPDPGQYEQYF. Based on the CDR3 plus reference TRBV7-9 and TRBJ2-7, the full variable domain is DTGVSQNPRHKITKRGQNVTFRCDPISEHNRLYWYRQTLGQGPEFLTYFQNEAQLEKSRLLSDRFSAERPKGSFSTLEIQRTEQGDSAMYLCASSPDPGQYEQYFGPGTRLTVT.

This clonotype was counted many times. Written as DNA, the CDR3 is TGTGCCAGCAGTTACTCGGGTTCAACCTACTACGAGCAGTACTTC. Protein product: CASSYSGSTYYEQYF. V gene TRBV6-2 or TRBV6-3 combines with J gene TRBJ2-7; D ambiguous. V dropped 0 bases and J dropped 3 bases, with 12 bases sitting between them. The CDR3 consists of 15 residues. The germline V gene has CDR1 MNHEY and CDR2 SVGEGT.

This clonotype was seen just once. Sequence at one end of the junction differs from germline and may be a read error. The chain couples TRBV5-5 to TRBJ2-3; D may be TRBD2 (6 bases). Germline lookup yields CDR1 SGHKS and CDR2 YYEKEE (reference sequence). This CDR3 comprises 17 residues. The CDR3, as DNA: TGTGCCAGCAGCTTGCCGTCGGACCTAACTAGCACAGGTACGCAGTATTTT. Encoded protein: CASSLPSDLTSTGTQYF.

This clonotype has a count of ten or more. This rearrangement joins TRBV28 to TRBJ2-2; D not certain. The V gene's germline CDR1 is MDHEN and CDR2 SYDVKM. The ends were cut back, 3 bases at V and 6 bases at J, with 2 bases in the middle. The CDR3 length is 11 residues. The CDR3 loop reads CASSFPGELFF. The CDR3 DNA reads as TGTGCCAGCAGTTTCCCCGGGGAGCTGTTTTTT.